This T cell receptor beta chain was observed in a study of T cell responses to AZD1222 COVID-19 vaccine. Study-level results: Close to half of spike-specific TCRs reportedly recognize unmutated variant regions. Spike-specific TCR breadth and depth grew following two AZD1222 doses.

The study pooled second doses at about 4 or about 12 weeks. V shed 4 bases and J shed 8 bases, with 18 bases lying between them. Germline CDR1 WSHSY, CDR2 SAAADI. This CDR3 is 15 amino acids long. Of note for this clone: What it recognizes is unknown.

Clones were read by immunoSEQ multiplex PCR, and TCRdb kept only the in-frame ones, dropping some. In the table there are about 150,000 clones, over 75% of which are singletons. The chain recombines TRBV10-2 with TRBJ2-1; TRBD2 might be the D (5 bases). The clonotype originates from an adult who received the AZD1222 COVID-19 vaccine. The material was peripheral blood, obtained 28 days after the second AZD1222 dose. CDR3 nucleotides: TGCGCCAGCAGTGTTATGGGAGCTCCTAGGGATGAGCAGTTCTTC. Translated: CASSVMGAPRDEQFF.